This TCR beta chain was found in a study of T cells after yellow fever vaccination. Study-wide results and limits: The secondary response was weaker, and its peak arrived faster, on day 5 versus 15.

In this sample, this clonotype turned up a few times. Its antigen remains unidentified. The 5'RACE template-switching step produced TCR cDNA and added a universal primer site and UMIs. TCRdb reprocessed the 5' RACE reads via MiXCR and lists one record per CDR3 protein. The table includes a few hundred thousand distinct CDR3 sequences, around 21% detected once. The V gene's germline CDR1 is SEHNR and CDR2 FQNEAQ (reference sequence). Trimming shortened V by 6 bases and J by 6 bases, and 22 bases separated the two germline ends. The CDR3 totals 16 residues. Material: PBMCs, obtained 15 days after the yellow fever booster vaccination. The clonotype comes from a man under 40 who received the YFV17D yellow fever vaccine. The J gene is TRBJ2-3, the V gene TRBV7-9; D is possibly TRBD1 or TRBD2 (5 bases each). The CDR3 bases are TGTGCCAGCAGTCCCCCGGGACCGAACGCACACGATACGCAGTATTTT. Amino acids: CASSPPGPNAHDTQYF. The full variable domain, rest sourced from reference TRBV7-9 and TRBJ2-3, is DTGVSQNPRHKITKRGQNVTFRCDPISEHNRLYWYRQTLGQGPEFLTYFQNEAQLEKSRLLSDRFSAERPKGSFSTLEIQRTEQGDSAMYLCASSPPGPNAHDTQYFGPGTRLTVL.